This T cell receptor beta chain was obtained from a study of regulatory T cells in long-lasting Graves disease. Time point defined: persistent/refractory GD, antithyroid drugs over 5 years with positive TRAb. Construction of the TCR library relied on RNA isolated from PBMCs. Construction of the TCR beta libraries employed iRepertoire HTBI primers in conjunction with Arm-PCR of CDR3 regions. TCRdb re-called the multiplex PCR reads through MiXCR, storing one row per CDR3 protein. The sample has about 470,000 distinct CDR3 sequences; more than 20% are singletons. CDR1 is SGHVS, CDR2 FQNEAQ, per germline. V shed 6 bases, J shed 4 bases, and the junction held 3 bases outside the gene matches. This CDR3 spans 14 amino acids. Study results and caveats: A greater number of public clonotypes (over 2,500) was shared by persistent patients than by new patients (roughly 880). Persistent disease favored TRBV28, TRBJ1-2 and TRBJ2-5.

This clonotype showed up many times. Its specificity is not known. The rearrangement links TRBV7-8 to TRBJ2-7; the match to TRBD2 covers 13 bases. The sample was peripheral blood mononuclear cells (PBMCs), taken when the disease was refractory, from a patient treated with antithyroid drugs. The clonotype comes from a female donor with Graves disease. The CDR3 DNA follows: TGTGCCAGCAGAAAGACTAGCGGGGGGTACGAGCAGTACTTC. It encodes CASRKTSGGYEQYF.